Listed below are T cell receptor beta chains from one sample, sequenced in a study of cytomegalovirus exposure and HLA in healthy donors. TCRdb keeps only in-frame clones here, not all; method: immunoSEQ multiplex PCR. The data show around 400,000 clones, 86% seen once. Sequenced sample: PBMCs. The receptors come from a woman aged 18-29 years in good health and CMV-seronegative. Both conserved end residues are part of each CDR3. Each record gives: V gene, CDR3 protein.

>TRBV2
CASTLLGGPNQPQHF
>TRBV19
CARTGFLQETQYF
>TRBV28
CASSLDRGYQPQHF
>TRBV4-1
CASSINGGASGTYEQYF
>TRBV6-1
CATPKRGTANYGYTF
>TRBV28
CASSFGGLNTEAFF
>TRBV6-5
CASSRTAGYEQYF
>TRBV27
CASSLAGEGTEAFF
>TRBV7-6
CASSSQWLAGGSENEQFF
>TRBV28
CASRSSGGRPGGAF
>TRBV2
CASSEATGMGTQHF
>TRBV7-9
CASSFPYSGREVTEQFF
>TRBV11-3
CASSFGLAGAEQYF
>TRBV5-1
CASSLMAGADTQYF
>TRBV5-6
CASSYARGGAMPDTQYF
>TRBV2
CASSDGQAPEGLYEQYF
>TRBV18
CASSPVEGTYEQYF
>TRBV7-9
CASSPRTDTQYF
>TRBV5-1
CASSLAGDEQYF
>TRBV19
CASSGRTGATNEQYF
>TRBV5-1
CASSPRDITYEQYF
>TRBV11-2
CASSSANVPTNEQFF